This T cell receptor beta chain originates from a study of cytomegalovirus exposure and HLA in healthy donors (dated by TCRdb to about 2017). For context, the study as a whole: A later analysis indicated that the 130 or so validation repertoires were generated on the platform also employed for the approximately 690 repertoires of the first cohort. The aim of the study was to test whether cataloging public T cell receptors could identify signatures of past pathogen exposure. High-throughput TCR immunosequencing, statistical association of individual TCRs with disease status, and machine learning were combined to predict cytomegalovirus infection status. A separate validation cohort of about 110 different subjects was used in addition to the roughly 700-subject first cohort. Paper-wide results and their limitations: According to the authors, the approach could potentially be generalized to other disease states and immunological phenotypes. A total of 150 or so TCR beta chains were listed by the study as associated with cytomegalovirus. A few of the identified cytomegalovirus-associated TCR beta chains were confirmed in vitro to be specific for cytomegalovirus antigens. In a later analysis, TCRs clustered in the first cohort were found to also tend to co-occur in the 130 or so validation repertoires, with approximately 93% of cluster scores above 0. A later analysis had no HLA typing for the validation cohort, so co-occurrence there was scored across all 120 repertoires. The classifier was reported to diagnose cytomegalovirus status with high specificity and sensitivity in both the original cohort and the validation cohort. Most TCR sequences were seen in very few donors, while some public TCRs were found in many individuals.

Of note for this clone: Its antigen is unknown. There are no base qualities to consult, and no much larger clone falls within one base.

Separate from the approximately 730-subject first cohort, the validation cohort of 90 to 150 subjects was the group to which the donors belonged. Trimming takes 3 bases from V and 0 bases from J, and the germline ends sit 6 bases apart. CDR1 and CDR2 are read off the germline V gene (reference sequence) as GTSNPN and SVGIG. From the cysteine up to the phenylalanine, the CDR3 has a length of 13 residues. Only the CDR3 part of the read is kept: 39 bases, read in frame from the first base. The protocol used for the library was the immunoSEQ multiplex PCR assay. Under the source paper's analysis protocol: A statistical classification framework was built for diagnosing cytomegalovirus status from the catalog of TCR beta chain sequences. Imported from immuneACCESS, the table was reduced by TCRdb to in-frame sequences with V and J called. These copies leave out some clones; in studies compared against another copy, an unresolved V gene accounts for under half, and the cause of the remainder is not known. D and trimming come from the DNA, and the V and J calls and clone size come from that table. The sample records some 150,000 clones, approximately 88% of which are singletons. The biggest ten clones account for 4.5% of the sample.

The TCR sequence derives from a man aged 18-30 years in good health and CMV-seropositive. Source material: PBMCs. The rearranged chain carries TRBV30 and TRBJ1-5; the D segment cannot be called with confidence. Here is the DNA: TGTGCCTGGAGACAGTATAGCAATCAGCCCCAGCATTTT. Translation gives CAWRQYSNQPQHF. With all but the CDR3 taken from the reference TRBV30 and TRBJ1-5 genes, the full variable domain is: SQTIHQWPATLVQPVGSPLSLECTVEGTSNPNLYWYRQAAGRGLQLLFYSVGIGQISSEVPQNLSASRPQDRQFILSSKKLLLSDSGFYLCAWRQYSNQPQHFGDGTRLSIL.